This passage covers 11 T cell receptor beta chains from one sample sequenced in a study of post-analysis software for immune sequencing data. Their antigen targets remain unknown. Overall study findings and caveats: Four or five TRBV segments were more frequent in patients than controls; TRBV5-6, TRBV5-1 and TRBV20-1 belonged to this group.

The authors incorporated unique molecular identifiers into the TCR beta cDNA libraries. Via MiXCR, TCRdb re-called the PCR reads, giving one row per CDR3 protein. Of under 900,000 distinct CDR3 sequences listed, around 53% were seen once; the top ten hold about 4.8%. The sequencing input was blood. Every receptor here comes from a girl aged 5 to 17 with multiple sclerosis.

The J gene is TRBJ2-3, the V gene TRBV29-1, with 8 bases lining up with TRBD2. Germline-derived CDR1 and CDR2 are SQVTM and ANQGSEA. Unmatched junction bases numbered 16, after V lost 7 bases and J lost 1 base. The CDR3 loop spans 17 amino acids. The CDR3 loop is CSAGLAGPLGGTDTQYF. In DNA form, the CDR3 reads TGCAGCGCTGGACTAGCCGGGCCGCTCGGTGGCACAGATACGCAGTATTTT.

This clonotype was observed a few times. V is TRBV20-1 and J is TRBJ2-5; 7 bases match TRBD2. Germline trimming cut 5 bases from V and 5 bases from J; bases unmatched to any gene: 8. CDR3 length equals 13 residues. Per germline, CDR1 DFQATT and CDR2 SNEGSKA (reference sequence). CDR3 DNA sequence: TGCAGTGCTCCCCGGACTAGTGGGGAGACCCAGTACTTC. Its protein is CSAPRTSGETQYF.

The chain employs TRBV12-3 or TRBV12-4 and TRBJ1-2; perhaps TRBD1 as D (5 bases). Trimming removed 5 bases from V and 5 bases from J, with 15 bases in between. This CDR3 has 14 amino acids. The CDR3 DNA reads as TGTGCCAGCAGTCGAGATAGGGACCTTTATGGCTACACCTTC. Translating it yields CASSRDRDLYGYTF.

The chain links TRBV6-5 to TRBJ1-2, with D perhaps TRBD1 (6 bases). The V end was cut by 0 bases, the J end by 3 bases, with 11 bases between. The germline V gene encodes CDR1 MNHEY and CDR2 SVGAGI. The CDR3 is 15 residues long. For the CDR3, the DNA is TGTGCCAGCAGTTACTCCGGGACAAAAGACTATGGCTACACCTTC. It codes for CASSYSGTKDYGYTF.

The J gene is TRBJ2-6, the V gene TRBV5-1; D perhaps matches TRBD2 (6 bases). The length of the CDR3 is 16 residues. Germline V lookup: CDR1 SGHRS, CDR2 YFSETQ. V lost 6 bases and J lost 4, with 17 bases in between. The CDR3 is CASTGGSGSGANVLTF. Here the CDR3 DNA reads TGCGCCAGCACTGGAGGGAGTGGCTCAGGGGCCAACGTCCTGACTTTC.

This clonotype was picked up a small number of times. The CDR3 coding sequence is TGTGCCAGCAGTCGGACAGGGCTCACAGATACGCAGTATTTT. Translation: CASSRTGLTDTQYF. The V call is TRBV12-3 or TRBV12-4, the J call TRBJ2-3; 8 bases are a match to TRBD1. This CDR3 region has 14 residues. J was trimmed by 2 bases and V by 5 bases; bases with no gene match: 3.

For the CDR3, the DNA is TGTGCCAGCAGCTTCGAGGCCCTTGGAGGCTACACCTTC. Translation gives CASSFEALGGYTF. The rearrangement uses TRBV11-2 and TRBJ1-2, with D hard to call. Germline CDR1 and CDR2: SGHAT and FQNNGV. This CDR3 region has 13 residues. V dropped 3 bases and J dropped 8 bases, with 13 bases sitting between them.

This clonotype was detected only a few times. The chain links TRBV29-1 to TRBJ2-1; the D gene is possibly TRBD2 (5 bases). Germline lookup yields CDR1 SQVTM and CDR2 ANQGSEA. V was clipped by 3 bases and J by 2 bases, with 8 bases between them. There are 13 residues in the CDR3. Here the CDR3 DNA reads TGCAGCGTTGAGGAGGCAGCCTACAATGAGCAGTTCTTC. This gives the protein CSVEEAAYNEQFF.

The V call is TRBV7-8, the J call TRBJ2-6; 11 bases line up with TRBD1. The J segment lost 2 bases and the V segment lost 3 bases, leaving 6 bases of the junction unmatched. The CDR3 is made up of 18 amino acids. Germline V gene lookup returns CDR1 SGHVS and CDR2 FQNEAQ. The CDR3 protein is CASSLRTGGLAGANVLTF. In nucleotides, the CDR3 is TGTGCCAGCAGCTTGAGGACAGGGGGCCTAGCTGGGGCCAACGTCCTGACTTTC.

The V gene is TRBV27, the J gene TRBJ1-2; tentative D call: TRBD1 (6 bases). V lost 4 bases and J lost 7, with 16 bases in between. This CDR3 region has 14 residues. Germline V gene sequence: CDR1 MNHEY, CDR2 SMNVEV (reference sequence). The CDR3 protein is CASSSLRGGGGYTF. The CDR3 DNA follows: TGTGCCAGCAGTTCCCTGAGAGGGGGAGGTGGCTACACCTTC.

This chain uses TRBV20-1 with TRBJ2-1; D unresolved. Trimming pared 5 bases from V and 3 bases from J, leaving 17 bases between. CDR3 length: 15 amino acids. Germline-derived CDR1 and CDR2 are DFQATT and SNEGSKA (reference sequence). This CDR3 reads CSAPQAGPLYNEQFF. The CDR3 DNA reads TGCAGTGCTCCCCAAGCCGGACCCCTCTACAATGAGCAGTTCTTC.